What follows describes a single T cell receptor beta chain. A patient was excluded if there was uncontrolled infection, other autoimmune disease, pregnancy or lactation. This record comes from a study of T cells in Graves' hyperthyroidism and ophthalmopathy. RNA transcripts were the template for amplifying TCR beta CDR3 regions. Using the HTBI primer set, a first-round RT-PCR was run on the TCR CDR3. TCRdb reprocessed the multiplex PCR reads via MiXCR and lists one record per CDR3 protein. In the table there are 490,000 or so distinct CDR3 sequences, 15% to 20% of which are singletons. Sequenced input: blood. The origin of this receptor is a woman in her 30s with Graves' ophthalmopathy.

This chain's CDR3 is CASSLGSGALNEQFF. The DNA of the CDR3 is TGTGCCAGCAGCTTAGGATCGGGAGCCCTCAATGAGCAGTTCTTC. J is TRBJ2-1 and V is TRBV13; maybe TRBD2 (6 bases). V was cut by 0 bases and J by 6 bases, with 12 bases left in between. Germline CDR1 PRHDT, CDR2 FYEKMQ (reference sequence). The CDR3 spans 15 residues.